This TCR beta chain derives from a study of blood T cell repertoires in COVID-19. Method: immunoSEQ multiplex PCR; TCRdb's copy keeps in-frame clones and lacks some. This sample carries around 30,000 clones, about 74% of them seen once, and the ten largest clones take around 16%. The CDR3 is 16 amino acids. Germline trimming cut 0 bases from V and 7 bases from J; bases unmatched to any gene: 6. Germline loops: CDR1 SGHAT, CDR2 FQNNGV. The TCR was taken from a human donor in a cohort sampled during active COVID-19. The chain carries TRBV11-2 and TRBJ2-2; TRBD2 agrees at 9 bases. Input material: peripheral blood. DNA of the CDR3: TGTGCCAGCAGCTTAGACCCTAGCGGGAATGTCGGGGAGCTGTTTTTT. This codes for CASSLDPSGNVGELFF. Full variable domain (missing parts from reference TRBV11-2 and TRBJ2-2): EAGVAQSPRYKIIEKRQSVAFWCNPISGHATLYWYQQILGQGPKLLIQFQNNGVVDDSQLPKDRFSAERLKGVDSTLKIQPAKLEDSAVYLCASSLDPSGNVGELFFGEGSRLTVL.